This TCR beta chain was identified in a study of T cells after posttransplantation cyclophosphamide. The CDR3 spans 15 residues. Unmatched junction bases numbered 6, after V lost 3 bases and J lost 1 base. Per the germline V gene, CDR1 is LNHNV and CDR2 is YYDKDF (reference sequence). This clone has ten or more counts. A marrow graft followed busulfan-fludarabine conditioning, with cyclophosphamide on days +3 and +4. Clones were read by immunoSEQ multiplex PCR, and TCRdb kept only the in-frame ones, dropping some. In total the sample includes some 10,000 clones, none of them seen once. The receptor's source is a female patient aged 40-49 years who received an allogeneic stem cell transplant from a related donor, was CMV-positive, and had no GVHD. Some T cells may trace back to the graft donor. The sequencing here drew on PBMCs, taken after allogeneic stem cell transplant with posttransplant cyclophosphamide. This rearrangement joins TRBV15 to TRBJ2-7, with 7 positions matching TRBD1. CDR3 in amino acids: CATSRAGTASYEQYF. The DNA for the CDR3 is TGTGCCACCAGCAGGGCCGGGACAGCTTCCTACGAGCAGTACTTC.